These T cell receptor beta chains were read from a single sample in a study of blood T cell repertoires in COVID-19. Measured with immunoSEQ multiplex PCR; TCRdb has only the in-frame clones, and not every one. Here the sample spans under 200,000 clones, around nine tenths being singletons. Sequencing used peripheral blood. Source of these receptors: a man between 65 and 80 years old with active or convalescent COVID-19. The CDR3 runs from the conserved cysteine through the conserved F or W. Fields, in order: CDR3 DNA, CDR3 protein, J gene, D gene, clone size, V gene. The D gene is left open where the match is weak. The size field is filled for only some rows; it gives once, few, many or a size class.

TGTGCCAGCAGCCATCTACCGACTAGCGGTACCTACGAGCAGTACTTC,CASSHLPTSGTYEQYF,TRBJ2-7,TRBD2,.,TRBV7-2
TGTGCCAGTAGAGGGACTAACCAAGAGACCCAGTACTTC,CASRGTNQETQYF,TRBJ2-5,TRBD2,few,TRBV19
TGTGCCAGCAGTTTTGGGACAGGGGGCTATGGCTACACCTTC,CASSFGTGGYGYTF,TRBJ1-2,TRBD1,.,TRBV27
TGCGCCAGCAGCCCCGATGGGGCAGGCAAAAACATTCAGTACTTC,CASSPDGAGKNIQYF,TRBJ2-4,.,.,TRBV5-1
TGCGCCAGCAGCTCCCCAGACTTTCTCGGCGAGACCCAGTACTTC,CASSSPDFLGETQYF,TRBJ2-5,.,.,TRBV5-1
TGTGCCAGCAGTTCCTCCGGACAAGACTATGGCTACACCTTC,CASSSSGQDYGYTF,TRBJ1-2,.,.,TRBV27
TGTGCCAGCTCTCCGGGACAGGGGGCCTACGAGCAGTACTTC,CASSPGQGAYEQYF,TRBJ2-7,TRBD1,.,TRBV18
TGTGCCAGCACCTTAGGGGTCAGCTACACCTTC,CASTLGVSYTF,TRBJ1-2,.,.,TRBV28
TGTGCCAGCAGCAACAGGGGTCCAGAGACCCAGTACTTC,CASSNRGPETQYF,TRBJ2-5,TRBD1,.,TRBV6-2/TRBV6-3
TGTGCCAGCAGCTTGACTAGCGGAAAAACAGATACGCAGTATTTT,CASSLTSGKTDTQYF,TRBJ2-3,TRBD2,once,TRBV7-2
TGTGCCAGCAGTTTCCCCCGGCAGGGGGCGTCACCCCTCCACTTT,CASSFPRQGASPLHF,TRBJ1-6,TRBD1,.,TRBV28
TGTGCCAGCAGTGAAGCGGGGGGTGCGGAGACACCCTACGAGCAGTACTTC,CASSEAGGAETPYEQYF,TRBJ2-7,.,.,TRBV6-1
TGCAGCGTTGGGGACAGTCGGAACACTGAAGCTTTCTTT,CSVGDSRNTEAFF,TRBJ1-1,TRBD1,.,TRBV29-1
TGTGCCAGCAGTTTCCCAGGTATGCCCCCTGCGCAGTACTTC,CASSFPGMPPAQYF,TRBJ2-7,.,.,TRBV28
TGTGCCAGCTCCCCTAGCGACACCGGGGAGCTGTTTTTT,CASSPSDTGELFF,TRBJ2-2,.,.,TRBV18
TGCAGTGCTCGAAGGACAGATGAGCAGTTCTTC,CSARRTDEQFF,TRBJ2-1,.,.,TRBV20-1
TGTGCCAGCAGCTTGAGGGGGGGGCCCAACACCTACGAGCAGTACTTC,CASSLRGGPNTYEQYF,TRBJ2-7,.,.,TRBV5-8
TGTGCCAGCAGCTTGTACATGAAGGGGGAATTCTTC,CASSLYMKGEFF,TRBJ2-1,.,.,TRBV5-4
TGCGCCAGCAGCACCAGGGTGGGCTACGAGCAGTACTTC,CASSTRVGYEQYF,TRBJ2-7,.,few,TRBV5-1
TGTGCCAGCAGTCTGGGACTTCAGGAGACCCAGTACTTC,CASSLGLQETQYF,TRBJ2-5,.,.,TRBV28
TGCAGCGTTTCAATCGGGAACTATGTTGGCTACACCTTC,CSVSIGNYVGYTF,TRBJ1-2,.,.,TRBV29-1
TGTGCCAGCAACCGGGATTTTATGGGCAATCAGCCCCAGCATTTT,CASNRDFMGNQPQHF,TRBJ1-5,.,.,TRBV5-8
TGTGCCAGCAGCCGCCGGGACAGGGGACAAGAGACCCAGTACTTC,CASSRRDRGQETQYF,TRBJ2-5,TRBD1,.,TRBV3-1/TRBV3-2
TGTGCCAGCAGCTTGGGACTTGGGTTATACGAGCAGTACTTC,CASSLGLGLYEQYF,TRBJ2-7,.,.,TRBV13
TGTGCCAGCATAGTCACAGCGAACACCGGGGAGCTGTTTTTT,CASIVTANTGELFF,TRBJ2-2,.,.,TRBV6-5
TGTGCCAGCACTAAAACAGGGGGCGCAGCCTATGGCTACACCTTC,CASTKTGGAAYGYTF,TRBJ1-2,TRBD1,.,TRBV27
TGTGCCAGCAGTGCGCGGATGGGACAGGGCAATCAGCCCCAGCATTTT,CASSARMGQGNQPQHF,TRBJ1-5,TRBD1,.,TRBV28
TGTGCCAGCAGCAACTCCGGGACTAGCGGGGGGCAAGAGACCCAGTACTTC,CASSNSGTSGGQETQYF,TRBJ2-5,TRBD2,once,TRBV7-9
TGTGCCAGCAGCGTAAGGGGGGTTAGCGGGGCCTACAATGAGCAGTTCTTC,CASSVRGVSGAYNEQFF,TRBJ2-1,TRBD2,.,TRBV9
TGTGCCAGCAGTTACAGGGGCTTTAACACTGAAGCTTTCTTT,CASSYRGFNTEAFF,TRBJ1-1,.,once,TRBV6-2/TRBV6-3
TGTGCCAGCAATGACCCAGGGGGCTGGGGCTACACCTTC,CASNDPGGWGYTF,TRBJ1-2,TRBD1,.,TRBV28
TGTGCCAGCAGCGTAAAACCTCGGGAGACCCAGTACTTC,CASSVKPRETQYF,TRBJ2-5,.,.,TRBV7-6
TGTGCCAGCAGCTCCCCTGACGGGCGGGGGGGACACACCGGGGAGCTGTTTTTT,CASSSPDGRGGHTGELFF,TRBJ2-2,TRBD2,.,TRBV7-9
TGTGCCAGCAGCCCAGCGAGCAGGGGGCTCATCACCGGGGAGCTGTTTTTT,CASSPASRGLITGELFF,TRBJ2-2,TRBD1,.,TRBV28
TGTGCCAGCAGTGTGCTGGGCACCTACGAGCAGTACTTC,CASSVLGTYEQYF,TRBJ2-7,.,.,TRBV2
TGTGCCACCCGGGAGATCTATGGCTACACCTTC,CATREIYGYTF,TRBJ1-2,.,.,TRBV7-9
TGTGCCAGCAGCCCCGGACAGGGGCGAATCAACGAGCAGTACTTC,CASSPGQGRINEQYF,TRBJ2-7,TRBD1,once,TRBV5-4
TGTGCCTGGAGGGCATACCAAAGCTCCTATAATTCACCCCTCCACTTT,CAWRAYQSSYNSPLHF,TRBJ1-6,.,.,TRBV30
TGTGCCATCAGAAGTACAGACACAGATACGCAGTATTTT,CAIRSTDTDTQYF,TRBJ2-3,.,.,TRBV10-3
TGTGCCAGCTCACCACAGGGGTATCGGCAAGAGACCCAGTACTTC,CASSPQGYRQETQYF,TRBJ2-5,.,.,TRBV18